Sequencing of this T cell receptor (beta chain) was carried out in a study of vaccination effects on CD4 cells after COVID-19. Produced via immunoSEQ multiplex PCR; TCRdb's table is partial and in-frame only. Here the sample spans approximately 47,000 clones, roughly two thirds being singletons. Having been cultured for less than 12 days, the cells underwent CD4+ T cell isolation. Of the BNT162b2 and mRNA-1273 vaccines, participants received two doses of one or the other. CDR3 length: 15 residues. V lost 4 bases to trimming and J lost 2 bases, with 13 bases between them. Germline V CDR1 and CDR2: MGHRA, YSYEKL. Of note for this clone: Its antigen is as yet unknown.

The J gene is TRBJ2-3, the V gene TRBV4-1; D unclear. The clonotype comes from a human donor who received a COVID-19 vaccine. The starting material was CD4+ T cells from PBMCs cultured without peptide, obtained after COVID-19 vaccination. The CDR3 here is CASSPRSPPTDTQYF. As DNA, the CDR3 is TGCGCCAGCAGCCCTAGAAGCCCACCCACAGATACGCAGTATTTT.